These T cell receptor beta chains were read from a single sample in a study of blood T cell repertoires in COVID-19. The protocol was immunoSEQ multiplex PCR, while the TCRdb copy is restricted to in-frame clones and leaves out a portion. The table lists some 260,000 clones, about 90% of them singletons. The sequenced sample was peripheral blood. Receptor source: a woman in her 70s with COVID-19, enrolled during active disease. Each CDR3 is given with its conserved first and last residue. The D gene is left open where the match is weak. Part of the rows lack a size; the others show once, few, many or a class for expanded clones.

TRBJ2-1	TRBD2	TRBV19	.	TGTGCCAGTACCGGGGGGAGTGTGGCCTACAATGAGCAGTTCTTC	CASTGGSVAYNEQFF
TRBJ1-1	.	TRBV5-6	once	TGTGCCAGCAGCTTCGCGGCGCTCCTTAACACTGAAGCTTTCTTT	CASSFAALLNTEAFF
TRBJ1-2	TRBD1	TRBV6-5	.	TGTGCCAGCAGAACAGGGGGGTATGGCTACACCTTC	CASRTGGYGYTF
TRBJ2-5	.	TRBV30	.	TGTGCCTGGAGTGTATCTGGGAGATGGCAAGAGACCCAGTACTTC	CAWSVSGRWQETQYF
TRBJ1-5	TRBD1	TRBV25-1	.	TGTGCCAGCAGTGACGGACAGGGCGATCAGCCCCAGCATTTT	CASSDGQGDQPQHF
TRBJ2-2	TRBD1	TRBV27	.	TGTGCCAGCACTCGCTCGACAGGGATTAACACCGGGGAGCTGTTTTTT	CASTRSTGINTGELFF
TRBJ2-7	.	TRBV3-1/TRBV3-2	.	TGTGCCAGCAGCCAAGATCTAGTTTCCTACGAGCAGTACTTC	CASSQDLVSYEQYF
TRBJ1-1	TRBD1	TRBV5-1	.	TGCGCCAGCAGCTTTTTCCCGACAGGGGTGGACACTGAAGCTTTCTTT	CASSFFPTGVDTEAFF
TRBJ1-1	TRBD1	TRBV6-5	.	TGTGCCAGCGGTTTAATGACAGGGGGCCTGAACACTGAAGCTTTCTTT	CASGLMTGGLNTEAFF
TRBJ2-7	TRBD1	TRBV7-3	once	TGTGCCAGCAGCCCCAGGACAGGGGAGAACGAGCAGTACTTC	CASSPRTGENEQYF
TRBJ2-3	TRBD2	TRBV28	.	TGTGCCAGCAGCATAAGCGGGAGCAGGGGCCCAGATACGCAGTATTTT	CASSISGSRGPDTQYF
TRBJ1-2	TRBD1	TRBV6-1	.	TGTGCCAGCAGTGAAAACGGACAGGCGGCCAACTATGGCTACACCTTC	CASSENGQAANYGYTF
TRBJ2-5	.	TRBV5-4	.	TGTGCCAGCAGCCCGGACGCCCAACTAGGGGAGACCCAGTACTTC	CASSPDAQLGETQYF
TRBJ2-7	.	TRBV19	.	TGTGCCAGTAGTATTAATGGGGCAGGCGAGCAGTACTTC	CASSINGAGEQYF